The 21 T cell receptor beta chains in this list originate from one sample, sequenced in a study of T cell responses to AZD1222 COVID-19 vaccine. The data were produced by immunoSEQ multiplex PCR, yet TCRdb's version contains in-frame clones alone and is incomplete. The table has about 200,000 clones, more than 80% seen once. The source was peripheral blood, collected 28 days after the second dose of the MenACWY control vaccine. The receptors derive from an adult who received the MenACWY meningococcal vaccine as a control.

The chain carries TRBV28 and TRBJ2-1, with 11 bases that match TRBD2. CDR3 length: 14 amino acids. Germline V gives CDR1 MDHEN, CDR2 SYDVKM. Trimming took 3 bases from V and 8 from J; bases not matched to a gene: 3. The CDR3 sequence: CASSFRLAGHEQFF. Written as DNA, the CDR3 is TGTGCCAGCAGTTTCCGACTAGCGGGACATGAGCAGTTCTTC.

The CDR3 protein is CASSSDRGGNSPLHF. In nucleotides, the CDR3 is TGCGCCAGCAGCTCGGACAGGGGGGGAAATTCACCCCTCCACTTT. This chain uses TRBV5-1 with TRBJ1-6, with 10 bases aligning to TRBD1. CDR3 length equals 15 residues. Germline loops: CDR1 SGHRS, CDR2 YFSETQ. V lost 3 bases and J lost 7; bases outside the gene matches: 4.

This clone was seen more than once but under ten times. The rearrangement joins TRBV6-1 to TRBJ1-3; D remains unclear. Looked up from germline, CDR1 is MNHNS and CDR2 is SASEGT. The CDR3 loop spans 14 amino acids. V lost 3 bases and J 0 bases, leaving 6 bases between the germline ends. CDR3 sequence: CASSEVSSGNTIYF. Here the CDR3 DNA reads TGTGCCAGCAGTGAGGTGTCCTCTGGAAACACCATATATTTT.

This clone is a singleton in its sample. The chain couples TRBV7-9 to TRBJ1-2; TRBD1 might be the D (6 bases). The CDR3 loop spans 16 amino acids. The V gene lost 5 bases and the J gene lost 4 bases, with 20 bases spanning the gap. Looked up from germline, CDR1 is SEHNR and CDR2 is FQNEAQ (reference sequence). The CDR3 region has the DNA TGTGCCAGCAGCCCCCCCGGGGGGCTTCTGTCCTATGGCTACACCTTC. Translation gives CASSPPGGLLSYGYTF.

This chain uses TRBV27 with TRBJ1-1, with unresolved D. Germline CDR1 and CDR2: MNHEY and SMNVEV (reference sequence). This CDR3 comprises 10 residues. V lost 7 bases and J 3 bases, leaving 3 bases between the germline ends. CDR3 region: CASMDTEAFF. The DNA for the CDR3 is TGTGCCAGCATGGACACTGAAGCTTTCTTT.

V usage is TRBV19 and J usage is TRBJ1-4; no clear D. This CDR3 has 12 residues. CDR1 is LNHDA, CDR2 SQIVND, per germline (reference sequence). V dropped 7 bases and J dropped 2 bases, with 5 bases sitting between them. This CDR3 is CASTSTNEKLFF. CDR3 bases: TGTGCCAGTACATCTACTAATGAAAAACTGTTTTTT.

CDR3 protein: CASSLYGTGYTF. CDR3 coding DNA: TGTGCCAGCAGTTTATACGGGACAGGGTACACCTTC. The gene calls are TRBV12-3 or TRBV12-4 and TRBJ1-2, with TRBD1 matching over 9 bases. The V and J ends lost 2 bases and 11 bases, in that order; junction bases with no gene match: 3. The CDR3 is 12 amino acids.

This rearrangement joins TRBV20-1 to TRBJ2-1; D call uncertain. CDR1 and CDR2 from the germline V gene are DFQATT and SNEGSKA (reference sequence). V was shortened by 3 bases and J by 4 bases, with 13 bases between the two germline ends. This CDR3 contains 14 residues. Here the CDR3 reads CSASDDLIYNEQFF. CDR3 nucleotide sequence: TGCAGTGCTAGTGATGACCTTATTTACAATGAGCAGTTCTTC.

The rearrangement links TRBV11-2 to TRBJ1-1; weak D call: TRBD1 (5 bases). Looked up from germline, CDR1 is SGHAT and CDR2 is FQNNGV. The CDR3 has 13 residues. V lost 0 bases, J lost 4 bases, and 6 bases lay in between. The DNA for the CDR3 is TGTGCCAGCAGCTTAGAAAGGGGCACTGAAGCTTTCTTT. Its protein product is CASSLERGTEAFF.

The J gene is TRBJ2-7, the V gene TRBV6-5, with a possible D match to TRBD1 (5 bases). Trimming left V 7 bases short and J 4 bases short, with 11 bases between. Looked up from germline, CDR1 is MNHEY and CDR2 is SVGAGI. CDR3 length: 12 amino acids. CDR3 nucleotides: TGTGCCAGCAACGGTCAGGGATACGAGCAGTACTTC. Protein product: CASNGQGYEQYF.

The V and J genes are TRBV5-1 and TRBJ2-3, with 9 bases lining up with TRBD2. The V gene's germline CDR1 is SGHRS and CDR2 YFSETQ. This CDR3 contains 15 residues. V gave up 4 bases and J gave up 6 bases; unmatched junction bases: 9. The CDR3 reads CASSPTGAGGDTQYF. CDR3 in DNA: TGCGCCAGCAGCCCGACGGGCGCGGGAGGGGATACGCAGTATTTT.

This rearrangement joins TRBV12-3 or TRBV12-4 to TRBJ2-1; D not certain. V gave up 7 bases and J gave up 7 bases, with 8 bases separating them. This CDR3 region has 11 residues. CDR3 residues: CASTLENEQFF. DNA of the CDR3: TGTGCCAGCACCCTTGAAAATGAGCAGTTCTTC.

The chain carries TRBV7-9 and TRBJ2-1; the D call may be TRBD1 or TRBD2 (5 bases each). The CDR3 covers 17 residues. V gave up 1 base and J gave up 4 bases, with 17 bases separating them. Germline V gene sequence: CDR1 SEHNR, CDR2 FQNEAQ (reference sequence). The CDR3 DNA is TGTGCCAGCAGCTTAGGTGTTGGGGGTGGAGGATACAATGAGCAGTTCTTC. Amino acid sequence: CASSLGVGGGGYNEQFF.

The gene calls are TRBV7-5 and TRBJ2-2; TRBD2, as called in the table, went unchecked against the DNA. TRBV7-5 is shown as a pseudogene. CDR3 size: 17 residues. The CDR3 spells CVRSLITEGGPTGELFF. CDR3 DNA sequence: TGTGTCAGAAGCTTGATAACTGAGGGGGGGCCCACCGGGGAGCTGTTTTTT.

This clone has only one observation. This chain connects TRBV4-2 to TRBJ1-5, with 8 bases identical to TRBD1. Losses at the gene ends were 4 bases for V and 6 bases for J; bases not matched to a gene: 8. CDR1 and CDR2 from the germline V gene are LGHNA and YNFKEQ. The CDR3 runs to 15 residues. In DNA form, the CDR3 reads TGTGCCAGCAGCCCAGTGGACAGGGTCGGTCAGCCCCAGCATTTT. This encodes CASSPVDRVGQPQHF.

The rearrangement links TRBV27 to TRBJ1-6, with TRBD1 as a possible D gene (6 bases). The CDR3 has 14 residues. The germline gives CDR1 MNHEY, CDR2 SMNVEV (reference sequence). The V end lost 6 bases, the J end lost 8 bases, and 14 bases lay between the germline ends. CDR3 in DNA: TGTGCCAGCAGGGGCAGGGGAGATTATTCACCCCTCCACTTT. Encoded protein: CASRGRGDYSPLHF.

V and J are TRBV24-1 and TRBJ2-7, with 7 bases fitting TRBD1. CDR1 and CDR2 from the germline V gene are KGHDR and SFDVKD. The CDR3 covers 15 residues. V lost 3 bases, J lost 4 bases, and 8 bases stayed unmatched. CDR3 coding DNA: TGTGCCACCAGTGATCTAGGACAGGCTGGGTACGAGCAGTACTTC. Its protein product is CATSDLGQAGYEQYF.

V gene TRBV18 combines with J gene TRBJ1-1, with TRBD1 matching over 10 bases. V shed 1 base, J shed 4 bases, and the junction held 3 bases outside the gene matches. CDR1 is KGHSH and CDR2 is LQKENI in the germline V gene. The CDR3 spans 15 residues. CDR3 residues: CASSPLWTGGTEAFF. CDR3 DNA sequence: TGTGCCAGCTCACCACTGTGGACAGGGGGCACTGAAGCTTTCTTT.

The CDR3 is CASSDSSSSYEQYF. For the CDR3, the DNA is TGCGCCAGCAGTGATTCTAGCAGCTCATACGAGCAGTACTTC. This rearrangement joins TRBV10-2 to TRBJ2-7; D possibly corresponds to TRBD2 (5 bases). The CDR3 totals 14 residues. The germline V gene has CDR1 WSHSY and CDR2 SAAADI. V was pared by 3 bases and J by 4 bases, with 13 bases between.

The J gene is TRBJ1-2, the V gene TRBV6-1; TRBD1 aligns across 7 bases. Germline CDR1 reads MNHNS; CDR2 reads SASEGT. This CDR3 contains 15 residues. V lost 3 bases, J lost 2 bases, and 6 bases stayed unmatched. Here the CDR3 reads CASSEGTAPNYGYTF. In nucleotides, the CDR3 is TGTGCCAGCAGTGAGGGGACAGCCCCAAACTATGGCTACACCTTC.

The CDR3 DNA is TGCGCCAGCAGCTTGGCGGAAGGCTCCTACAATGAGCAGTTCTTC. This encodes CASSLAEGSYNEQFF. V and J are TRBV5-1 and TRBJ2-1; D uncertain. Looked up from germline, CDR1 is SGHRS and CDR2 is YFSETQ. The CDR3 is 15 residues long. V was pared by 0 bases and J by 0 bases, with 7 bases between.